The TCR beta chain under discussion was sequenced for a study of a mutant IDH1 vaccine in newly diagnosed glioma. Study-wide background: Participants attended visit V12, the safety follow-up, at week 35, and then attended visit V13 at week 47.

Study-level results: Vaccine-induced immune responses were detected in approximately 93% of patients.

Sequenced by immunoSEQ multiplex PCR; TCRdb stores in-frame clones only, minus some. The table includes approximately 100,000 clones, roughly nine tenths detected once. Documented time point: week 47, end of study. The content of each vaccine dose was 300 ug of mutant IDH1 20-mer peptide, and topical imiquimod accompanied it. Eight vaccine doses were administered to patients at weeks 1, 3, 5, 7, 11, 15, 19 and 23. Each tumor in the donors was a new WHO grade 3 or 4 astrocytoma, IDH1-mutant and ATRX-lost. To note about this clone: Its cognate antigen is unknown.

This sample comprised PBMCs, obtained from a glioma patient whose treatment included an IDH1 peptide vaccine. The sequence derives from a woman aged 45 to 65 with glioma.

In DNA form, the CDR3 reads TGTGCCAGCAGTTTTCTGAACACTGAAGCTTTCTTT. It translates to CASSFLNTEAFF. The chain joins TRBV27 to TRBJ1-1; no clear D. CDR1 and CDR2 (germline): MNHEY, SMNVEV (reference sequence). V was trimmed by 3 bases and J by 0 bases, leaving 2 bases between them. The length of the CDR3 is 12 residues.